What follows is one TCR beta chain and its context. This clone appeared a single time. Its cognate antigen has yet to be identified. Base-call qualities are not available, and no considerably larger clone is one nucleotide away. CDR1 and CDR2, looked up from the germline V gene, are SGHTA and FQGTGA. V and J are truncated by 1 base and 7 bases respectively, leaving an intervening sequence of 10 bases. Including the terminal cysteine and phenylalanine, the CDR3 comprises 13 residues. Only the CDR3 DNA stays, 39 bases, in frame from base 1. According to the study, the label for this sample's time point signals: about 28 days (+/-7) after the second vaccine dose. Reading the label with the study, this specimen's treatment or condition is: meningococcal conjugate vaccine given as trial control. Vaccinee samples were obtained from the UK trials COV001 and COV002, which included a single-blind randomized controlled phase 2/3 trial of AZD1222 (ChAdOx1 nCoV-19) in healthy adults. Trial participant PBMC samples were collected at day 0 and day 28 after the second dose for TCRbeta chain sequencing.

This sample was included in a study of T cell responses to AZD1222 COVID-19 vaccine (dated by TCRdb to 2020 to 2022). Study-wide context: TCR sequencing covered 233 trial participants: 200 to 220 given two doses of AZD1222 and around 26 given two doses of MenACWY control vaccine. Trial participants were enrolled into age subgroups of 18-55, 56-69 and 70-plus years, which contained approximately 150, 28 and 58 TCR-sequenced participants, respectively.

Study-wide findings and limitations: Because no samples from the day 14 peak response were available, repertoires could be characterized only after the peak T cell response. The vaccine-associated CD4 TCRs covered the entire spike protein, and the dominant responses fell in regions 160-218 and 743-854. The 56-69-year group was small, and its depth increase did not reach significance, likely because of low power. Participants were mostly white British, with more females than males. The authors suggested clonal diversity may have been underestimated. Only six AZD1222 recipients were SARS-CoV-2 seropositive at baseline, limiting conclusions about previously exposed vaccinees. After two AZD1222 doses, both the breadth and the depth of spike-specific TCRs were significantly higher than at day 0 and than in MenACWY recipients. Reportedly, almost half of the unique spike-specific TCRs recognized epitopes lying outside the regions that are mutated in the B.1.351 and B.1.1.7 variants.

The CDR3 regions of human TCRbeta chains were subjected to immunosequencing. The original methods were these. TCRs in the repertoires were matched against a reference library of SARS-CoV-2-specific TCRs that had been generated with the MIRA antigen-specificity platform. Breadth was defined as the fraction of unique TCRs that were SARS-CoV-2-associated, and depth was defined as the fraction of total T cells that were SARS-CoV-2-associated. Using the MIRA data, each spike-specific TCR was mapped to the spike region that the TCR reacts to and placed in a CD4 or CD8 class. Log10-transformed breadth and depth values were compared by one-way ANOVA with Sidak's multiple comparisons tests. TCRdb retrieved this table from immuneACCESS and kept in-frame rearrangements only. Not all clones are present; in checked studies, unresolved V genes account for under half, and no reason is known for the remainder. The D gene and trimming were derived from the DNA, and the V and J assignments and clone size from that table. The sample contains 80,000 or so clones, around 80% of them found a single time. The ten largest clones represent roughly 29% of the sample.

The receptor's source is an adult who received the MenACWY meningococcal vaccine as a control. Sample: peripheral blood, taken 28 days after the second dose of the MenACWY control vaccine. In this chain, TRBV7-3 is recombined with TRBJ1-1, with no confidently assigned D gene. In nucleotide form, the sequence is TGTGCCAGCAGCTTAATTGTCGGACTTGAAGCTTTCTTT. Translation gives CASSLIVGLEAFF.